This is a list of T cell receptor beta chains from one sample in a study of T cell repertoires in cytomegalovirus infection. TCRdb analysed the reads with MiXCR anew, one entry per CDR3 protein. The repertoire holds under 850,000 distinct CDR3 sequences, 30% to 40% seen once, with around a sixth in the top ten. No antigen has been identified for these receptors. Here the sequenced sample was cultured PBMCs, taken from culture after CMV antigen stimulation. These TCRs come from a human donor in good health (CMV status not recorded). Some clones in this sample may be carry-over from other donors' samples. Both conserved end residues are part of each CDR3. Clone sizes are given selectively: once, few, many, or a class where the clone is expanded.

CDR3aa	v_gene	j_gene	abundance
CASSLSRGANLNTEAFF	TRBV11-2	TRBJ1-1	few
CASSWTSGRDTQYF	TRBV7-9	TRBJ2-3	.
CASSYGTGGKQPQHF	TRBV5-6	TRBJ1-5	.
CASGPPGRNQETQYF	TRBV12-5	TRBJ2-5	few
CASSYLRGAQFF	TRBV7-8	TRBJ2-1	.
CAISTGSNQPQHF	TRBV10-3	TRBJ1-5	.
CASSLAPGQNARPYSYNEQFF	TRBV7-4	TRBJ2-1	few
CASRLGISSTDTQYF	TRBV5-4	TRBJ2-3	.
CASKVRGGLETQYF	TRBV6-1	TRBJ2-5	.
CASSLQGAPSLQYF	TRBV28	TRBJ2-7	few
CASSRRGFEYNEQFF	TRBV7-2	TRBJ2-1	few
CSARDRSRGNNEQFF	TRBV20-1	TRBJ2-1	.
CASSFQAVTEAFF	TRBV11-1	TRBJ1-1	.
CASSRIQAPGVLHF	TRBV27	TRBJ1-6	.
CASSPYVGTVNTGELFF	TRBV7-6	TRBJ2-2	few
CASSSGGGLTYEQYF	TRBV7-2	TRBJ2-7	few
CSAAPDRAGQPQHF	TRBV20-1	TRBJ1-5	.
CASSLDRSHTGELFF	TRBV5-5	TRBJ2-2	few
CSAGPDSNQPQHF	TRBV20-1	TRBJ1-5	.
CASSYSIGGGYTF	TRBV6-5	TRBJ1-2	.
CASSQDGGKNTF	TRBV4-1	TRBJ1-2	few
CASSIGGAIDTQYF	TRBV19	TRBJ2-3	few
CASSLQGARDTQYF	TRBV6-1	TRBJ2-3	few
CASSLGRGNLEGKNIQYF	TRBV7-2	TRBJ2-4	.
CSAREGPPTPDNEQYF	TRBV20-1	TRBJ2-7	.
CASSIGTGGFDQPQHF	TRBV19	TRBJ1-5	.
CASSHGLAGGRSYNEQFF	TRBV6-8	TRBJ2-1	.
CASRHLGTSGSSYNEQFF	TRBV6-2/TRBV6-3	TRBJ2-1	.
CASSQPGQGEAFF	TRBV6-1	TRBJ1-1	few
CATTGGRAGDTQYF	TRBV15	TRBJ2-3	.
CASSLTALGPHRGYTF	TRBV7-6	TRBJ1-2	few
CASSQPSTGGSRKQYF	TRBV7-6	TRBJ2-7	.
CASSTDRGSREQYF	TRBV18	TRBJ2-7	.
CASSTRSTETQYF	TRBV19	TRBJ2-5	.
CASSFIPTGELFF	TRBV7-2	TRBJ2-2	.
CASSIRGKGNQPQHF	TRBV19	TRBJ1-5	few
CASKRTGPYEQYF	TRBV5-1	TRBJ2-7	few
CSAGDGLNTEAFF	TRBV20-1	TRBJ1-1	.
CAISDREEETQYF	TRBV10-3	TRBJ2-5	.
CASSADWDQPQHF	TRBV12-3/TRBV12-4	TRBJ1-5	few
CASSYNSAGPGDTQYF	TRBV6-5	TRBJ2-3	.
CASSSVGALMNYGYTF	TRBV7-8	TRBJ1-2	many
CSASQGVRAYNEQFF	TRBV20-1	TRBJ2-1	.
CASSEARKGFSYEQYF	TRBV2	TRBJ2-7	.
CASSDTGTYEKLFF	TRBV12-3/TRBV12-4	TRBJ1-4	.
CATSRGHNEQFF	TRBV24-1	TRBJ2-1	few
CSASSVAGETQYF	TRBV20-1	TRBJ2-5	few
CASSLDTGDTQYF	TRBV7-2	TRBJ2-3	.
CASSLNQGRRGEKLFF	TRBV6-5	TRBJ1-4	once
CASSLEVGYEQFF	TRBV7-2	TRBJ2-1	few
CASSFRGGGYEQYF	TRBV7-2	TRBJ2-7	many
CASRTRDIYNEQFF	TRBV28	TRBJ2-1	.
CASSASGQETQYF	TRBV7-9	TRBJ2-5	many
CASSGTALNTGELFF	TRBV19	TRBJ2-2	few